This passage covers 29 T cell receptor beta chains from one sample sequenced in a study of CD8+CD57+ T cells in acquired aplastic anemia. Flow cytometry had shown expanded CD8+CD57+ cells in the patients chosen for sequencing. The study profiled TCR beta VDJ and CDR3 using genomic DNA as template. TCRdb re-called the reads with MiXCR, one entry per CDR3 protein. The sample consists of about 180,000 distinct CDR3 sequences, about 60% of them appearing once. Specimen: sorted CD4+, CD8+, or CD8+CD57+ T cells (not recorded which) from PBMCs. These TCRs come from a human donor with aplastic anemia.

This clonotype was seen once. The chain couples TRBV5-1 to TRBJ2-5, with D possibly being TRBD1 (6 bases). CDR1 is SGHRS and CDR2 is YFSETQ in the germline V gene. Trimming left V 0 bases short and J 3 bases short, with 15 bases between. CDR3 length: 16 residues. This chain's CDR3 is CASSLEGDTGKETQYF. CDR3 in DNA: TGCGCCAGCAGCTTGGAAGGGGACACGGGAAAAGAGACCCAGTACTTC.

This clonotype was counted many times. The chain joins TRBV2 to TRBJ1-2; no reliable D call. Trimming took off 5 bases at V and 4 bases at J, with 14 bases between the two ends. The CDR3 has 14 amino acids. Germline assignment: CDR1 SNHLY and CDR2 FYNNEI. As DNA, the CDR3 is TGTGCCAGCAGTATAGGCGGCCATTCCTATGGCTACACCTTC. The encoded protein is CASSIGGHSYGYTF.

The chain links TRBV2 to TRBJ2-1, with D perhaps matching TRBD1 (7 bases). The length of the CDR3 is 17 residues. V was pared by 6 bases and J by 5 bases, with 23 bases between. Germline V gene lookup returns CDR1 SNHLY and CDR2 FYNNEI. The CDR3 coding sequence is TGTGCCAGCAGGCTCCGTTCGACAGGGACGGGGGACAATGAGCAGTTCTTC. Translating it yields CASRLRSTGTGDNEQFF.

This clonotype has just a few counts. The gene calls are TRBV7-9 and TRBJ1-1; tentative D call: TRBD1 (5 bases). The V end lost 8 bases, the J end lost 3 bases, and 13 bases lay between the germline ends. The CDR3 loop spans 13 amino acids. CDR1 SEHNR and CDR2 FQNEAQ come from the germline V gene (reference sequence). CDR3 amino acids: CASSPRGDTEAFF. The DNA for the CDR3 is TGTGCCAGCTCTCCGAGGGGAGACACTGAAGCTTTCTTT.

The gene calls are TRBV29-1 and TRBJ1-1; 7 positions agree with TRBD1. CDR1 and CDR2 from the germline V gene are SQVTM and ANQGSEA. CDR3 length equals 13 residues. V dropped 4 bases and J dropped 0; count of bases not matched to a gene: 2. Here the CDR3 reads CSVADRLNTEAFF. CDR3 nucleotides: TGCAGCGTTGCGGACAGGTTGAACACTGAAGCTTTCTTT.

This rearrangement joins TRBV2 to TRBJ1-4, with TRBD1 identical over 8 bases. The CDR3 spans 13 residues. CDR1 is SNHLY, CDR2 FYNNEI, per germline. The V and J ends lost 8 bases and 7 bases, in that order; junction bases with no gene match: 6. In DNA form, the CDR3 reads TGTGCCAGCGGCGACAGGGGACTTGAAAAACTGTTTTTT. It translates to CASGDRGLEKLFF.

The chain links TRBV19 to TRBJ2-5; no clear D. V lost 10 bases, J lost 9 bases, and 18 bases lay in between. Germline values: CDR1 LNHDA, CDR2 SQIVND (reference sequence). This CDR3 has 12 residues. The CDR3 nucleotides are TGTGCCACCCGATCCCCCATTGGGGCCCAGTACTTC. As protein: CATRSPIGAQYF. Full variable domain (remainder filled in from reference TRBV19 and TRBJ2-5): DGGITQSPKYLFRKEGQNVTLSCEQNLNHDAMYWYRQDPGQGLRLIYYSQIVNDFQKGDIAEGYSVSREKKESFPLTVTSAQKNPTAFYLCATRSPIGAQYFGPGTRLLVL.

In its sample, this clonotype was seen many times. The V gene is TRBV19, the J gene TRBJ2-1; D not certain. The germline CDR1 and CDR2 sequences are LNHDA and SQIVND (reference sequence). Trimming removed 7 bases at V and 3 bases at J, with 7 bases between. The CDR3 is made up of 12 amino acids. For the CDR3, the DNA is TGTGCCAGTACGAATGACTACAATGAGCAGTTCTTC. It encodes CASTNDYNEQFF.

The chain recombines TRBV27 with TRBJ1-6, with D perhaps matching TRBD1 (6 bases). The germline gives CDR1 MNHEY, CDR2 SMNVEV (reference sequence). Trimming took 1 base from V and 0 from J, leaving 25 bases between them. The CDR3 extends over 22 amino acids. Here the CDR3 reads CASSLYWWWAPRGSSYNSPLHF. The CDR3 DNA sequence: TGTGCCAGCAGTTTATATTGGTGGTGGGCACCGAGGGGGAGCTCCTATAATTCACCCCTCCACTTT.

The V and J genes are TRBV7-9 and TRBJ2-3, with TRBD2 as a possible D gene (6 bases). Trimming pared 4 bases from V and 6 bases from J, leaving 8 bases between. Germline-derived CDR1 and CDR2 are SEHNR and FQNEAQ (reference sequence). The CDR3 has 12 amino acids. DNA of the CDR3: TGTGCCAGCAGCTCGGGACTTGATACGCAGTATTTT. Translated: CASSSGLDTQYF.

This clonotype has a count of ten or more. J is TRBJ2-1 and V is TRBV6-1, with unresolved D. The V gene lost 7 bases and the J gene lost 0 bases, with 16 bases spanning the gap. The CDR3 is made up of 16 amino acids. CDR1 is MNHNS, CDR2 SASEGT, per germline. CDR3 coding DNA: TGTGCCAGCACTGCCCGGCTGCTGAGCTCCTACAATGAGCAGTTCTTC. Translated, it gives CASTARLLSSYNEQFF.

This clonotype was counted between two and nine times. The chain joins TRBV9 to TRBJ1-1; the D is unclear. The length of the CDR3 is 12 residues. With 4 bases removed from V and 11 bases from J, the gap between germline ends came to 15 bases. CDR1 SGDLS and CDR2 YYNGEE come from the germline V gene. The DNA for the CDR3 is TGTGCCAGCAGCCCAGTAGGGTATGGCGCTTTCTTT. It is translated as CASSPVGYGAFF.

This clonotype was seen ten or more times. The V gene is TRBV13, the J gene TRBJ2-7; 9 bases are shared with TRBD1. The length of the CDR3 is 14 residues. V lost 4 bases to trimming and J lost 5 bases; unmatched junction nucleotides: 6. Germline CDR1 PRHDT, CDR2 FYEKMQ (reference sequence). The CDR3 bases are TGTGCCAGCAGCTGGGGACAGGGTCAGGACGAGCAGTACTTC. It is translated as CASSWGQGQDEQYF.

J is TRBJ2-5 and V is TRBV20-1, with D possibly being TRBD2 (6 bases). The CDR3 contains 12 residues. Germline assignment: CDR1 DFQATT and CDR2 SNEGSKA (reference sequence). V was cut by 7 bases and J by 4 bases, with 13 bases left in between. In DNA, the CDR3 is TGCAGTGGAGTGGGAGGACGAGAGACCCAGTACTTC. It encodes CSGVGGRETQYF.

V gene TRBV6-1 combines with J gene TRBJ2-7, with a weak D call TRBD2 (6 bases). V was pared by 8 bases and J by 2 bases, with 19 bases between. Germline V gene data show CDR1 as MNHNS and CDR2 as SASEGT. The CDR3 is made up of 15 amino acids. The CDR3 bases are TGTGCCAGCTGGGCAACCGGGACTTGGCCCTACGAGCAGTACTTC. Residues: CASWATGTWPYEQYF.

CDR3 bases: TGTGCCAGCAGTTTGACCCAGGGGGCCGGGGAGCTGTTTTTT. It codes for CASSLTQGAGELFF. V is TRBV12-3 or TRBV12-4 and J is TRBJ2-2; 7 nucleotides line up with TRBD1. The CDR3 runs to 14 residues. The junction had 4 bases not matched to a gene; V was cut back by 3 bases and J by 6 bases.

This clonotype has just a few counts. The chain links TRBV27 to TRBJ1-2; perhaps TRBD1 as D (6 bases). The V gene's germline CDR1 is MNHEY and CDR2 SMNVEV (reference sequence). V lost 6 bases and J 4 bases, leaving 15 bases between the germline ends. The CDR3 runs to 14 residues. CDR3 sequence reads: CASSPPGAGYGYTF. CDR3 coding DNA: TGTGCCAGCAGCCCTCCAGGGGCGGGCTATGGCTACACCTTC.

The rearrangement links TRBV20-1 to TRBJ2-7; tentatively, D is TRBD1 or TRBD2 (5 bases each). CDR1 is DFQATT, CDR2 SNEGSKA, per germline (reference sequence). Deletions cut 5 bases from V and 4 bases from J, with 12 bases between. CDR3 length: 12 amino acids. The CDR3 sequence: CSAHRGGYEQYF. The CDR3 DNA follows: TGCAGTGCTCATAGGGGCGGGTACGAGCAGTACTTC.

The rearrangement uses TRBV18 and TRBJ2-7; 8 nucleotides align to TRBD1. Trimming removed 4 bases from V and 4 bases from J; junction bases left unmatched: 9. CDR1 is KGHSH and CDR2 is LQKENI in the germline V gene. CDR3 length equals 15 residues. The CDR3 DNA reads TGTGCCAGCTCACAGCCCTCGACAGGGGTATACGAGCAGTACTTC. Translating it yields CASSQPSTGVYEQYF.

The table lists this clonotype with a few counts. This chain uses TRBV27 with TRBJ2-3; 7 bases agree with TRBD2. Germline V lookup: CDR1 MNHEY, CDR2 SMNVEV (reference sequence). This CDR3 region has 13 residues. V shed 8 bases, J shed 1 base, and the junction held 3 bases outside the gene matches. CDR3 bases: TGTGCCAGCGGACTAGTGGGCACAGATACGCAGTATTTT. Translated: CASGLVGTDTQYF.

The chain is built from TRBV12-3 or TRBV12-4 and TRBJ1-2; D may be TRBD1 (6 bases). The CDR3 covers 15 residues. Deletions cut 7 bases from V and 7 bases from J, with 22 bases between. This chain's CDR3 is CASTRREGGAGGYTF. The CDR3 DNA reads as TGTGCCAGCACCCGACGGGAGGGGGGGGCGGGTGGCTACACCTTC.

Details on this clonotype: This sequence may be a read error, since a much larger clone differs from it by one base. This CDR3 is CVSSQVRYAAGAFF. As DNA, the CDR3 is TGCGTCAGCAGCCAAGTCAGATATGCAGCGGGGGCTTTCTTT. The chain joins TRBV4-1 to TRBJ1-1; D gene ambiguous. Germline V gene sequence: CDR1 MGHRA, CDR2 YSYEKL. CDR3 length equals 14 residues.

This clonotype was found once. The conserved closing phenylalanine or tryptophan is absent in this CDR3, likely reflecting a read error. The genes are TRBV29-1 and TRBJ2-1; TRBD1 matches 7 bases. Germline loops: CDR1 SQVTM, CDR2 ANQGSEA. With 6 bases clipped from V and 7 bases from J, the junction kept 3 bases outside the gene matches. The CDR3 consists of 11 residues. The CDR3 DNA reads TGCAGCGTCGTACAGGGGAATGAGCAGTTCCTC. It yields the protein CSVVQGNEQFL.

Written as DNA, the CDR3 is TGTGCCACCAGCTTCAGGGACAATGAGCAGTTCTTC. Its protein is CATSFRDNEQFF. The chain recombines TRBV24-1 with TRBJ2-1, with TRBD1 as a possible D gene (5 bases). Germline lookup yields CDR1 KGHDR and CDR2 SFDVKD. Between the trimmed V and J ends, which lost 7 bases and 5 bases, there was a span of 8 bases. This CDR3 spans 12 amino acids.

This clonotype was detected ten times or more. The gene calls are TRBV2 and TRBJ2-3; D possibly corresponds to TRBD2 (5 bases). The CDR3 has 14 amino acids. Germline V gene lookup returns CDR1 SNHLY and CDR2 FYNNEI. V gave up 4 bases and J gave up 2 bases, with 10 bases separating them. CDR3 sequence reads: CASSGGLYTDTQYF. The CDR3, as DNA: TGTGCCAGCAGTGGAGGGTTATACACAGATACGCAGTATTTT.

This clonotype is a singleton in its sample. With a much larger clone just one base away, this may be a read error. The rearrangement links TRBV4-3 to TRBJ1-5; D unclear. Trimming cost V 4 bases and J 4 bases, with 11 bases left between them. The CDR3 is 14 residues long. From germline, CDR1 is LGHNA and CDR2 YSLEER. The chain's CDR3 is CASSRAGTNQPQHF. The CDR3 DNA reads as TGCGCCAGCAGCCGAGCCGGCACTAATCAGCCCCAGCATTTT.

This clonotype was seen ten or more times. The rearrangement joins TRBV4-1 to TRBJ2-3; no reliable D call. Trimming cost V 4 bases and J 2 bases, with 16 bases left between them. The V gene's germline CDR1 is MGHRA and CDR2 YSYEKL. CDR3 length: 16 residues. CDR3 loop: CASSLRDDPFTDTQYF. CDR3 DNA: TGCGCCAGCAGCCTACGCGACGATCCGTTCACAGATACGCAGTATTTT.

The rearrangement joins TRBV19 to TRBJ1-6; D unclear. The ends were cut back, 9 bases at V and 17 bases at J, with 20 bases in the middle. This CDR3 is built from 12 residues. Germline CDR1 LNHDA, CDR2 SQIVND (reference sequence). The CDR3 reads CARLKPETQIHF. CDR3 DNA sequence: TGTGCCAGATTGAAACCCGAGACACAAATCCACTTT.

The genes are TRBV24-1 and TRBJ2-2, with 8 bases that match TRBD1. The CDR3 is 15 amino acids. V dropped 4 bases and J dropped 3; count of bases not matched to a gene: 3. CDR1 is KGHDR and CDR2 is SFDVKD in the germline V gene. This CDR3 is CATSEPDRDTGELFF. The CDR3, as DNA: TGTGCCACCAGTGAACCGGACAGGGACACCGGGGAGCTGTTTTTT.